This TCR beta chain emerged from a study of blood T cell repertoires in COVID-19. Study context: The United States, Italy and Spain were the sources of the acute and convalescent COVID-19 samples. Sources were T cells, B-cell-depleted T cells, or PBMCs; the material itself was cDNA or gDNA.

This clone was counted only a few times. CDR1 SGHAT and CDR2 FQNNGV come from the germline V gene. Trimming took 6 bases from V and 5 from J, leaving 16 bases between them. The CDR3 length is 15 residues. Methods used by the authors: Amplification with reference gene primers provided the estimates of nucleated cell counts. Only in-frame clones appear in the TCRdb table, and some are missing; sequencing was by immunoSEQ multiplex PCR. That table gives V, J and clone size, and the DNA gave D and trimming. The sample lists about 160,000 clones, approximately 87% occurring once. Sequenced material: peripheral blood. This sequence joins TRBV11-2 and TRBJ2-2; possibly TRBD2 for D (5 bases). The clonotype was recovered from a woman aged 70-85 years with acute or convalescent COVID-19. The CDR3 coding sequence is TGTGCCAGCAGGCAATCCCTAGCTCAGACCGGGGAGCTGTTTTTT. Protein sequence: CASRQSLAQTGELFF.